This T cell receptor (beta chain) was recovered during a study of spatial heterogeneity in lung cancer. About the study: Combinations of a unique TCR and a UMI were tallied in raw reads, and on average each appeared more than ten times. Notes on the study in general: In blood, ubiquitous expanded tumor TCRs appeared more at resection than follow-up.

In the case of this clonotype: Its antigen is currently unknown.

Sample time point: sample taken at primary tumor resection. The donor population consisted of under 75 patients with untreated, early-stage non-small cell lung cancer. Unsorted whole RNA of tumor, nontumor lung or frozen PBMC was sequenced. Germline loops: CDR1 MNHEY, CDR2 SVGAGI. The CDR3 has 13 amino acids. Trimming cost V 6 bases and J 5 bases, with 14 bases left between them. One entry per CDR3 protein results from TCRdb running MiXCR on the 5' RACE reads. The table has 25,000 or so distinct CDR3 sequences, roughly 4.7% seen once; the top ten hold about 5%. This sample comprised PBMCs, obtained at surgery. The V call is TRBV6-5, the J call TRBJ2-7; perhaps TRBD2 as D (6 bases). This TCR came from a male donor with early-stage non-small cell lung cancer. In DNA, the CDR3 is TGTGCCAGCAGGGGGACCGGGAGCGACGAGCAGTACTTC. Its protein product is CASRGTGSDEQYF.